These 20 T cell receptor beta chains were all obtained from the same sample, sequenced in a study of technical replicates of blood from a handful of donors. Measured with immunoSEQ multiplex PCR; TCRdb has only the in-frame clones, and not every one. The data hold fewer than 110,000 clones, with over 95% observed a single time. Input material: T cells isolated from PBMCs. The receptors were gathered from a human donor in good health.

The chain carries TRBV19 and TRBJ2-7; 11 nucleotides line up with TRBD1. CDR3 size: 17 residues. Germline CDR1 reads LNHDA; CDR2 reads SQIVND (reference sequence). Unmatched junction bases numbered 12, after V lost 6 bases and J lost 2 bases. CDR3 nucleotides: TGTGCCAGTAGGGGACCCGGGACAGGGGGACCTACCTACGAGCAGTACTTC. Its translation: CASRGPGTGGPTYEQYF.

This sequence joins TRBV10-3 and TRBJ2-1; 9 bases fit TRBD2. Germline CDR1 reads ENHRY; CDR2 reads SYGVKD. This CDR3 has 15 residues. V shed 11 bases, J shed 5 bases, and the junction held 13 bases outside the gene matches. The CDR3 is CAARSTPSGDNEQFF. The CDR3 DNA reads TGTGCCGCCCGATCCACCCCTAGCGGGGACAATGAGCAGTTCTTC.

V usage is TRBV6-4 and J usage is TRBJ1-2; TRBD1 might be the D (6 bases). CDR1 and CDR2 (germline): MRHNA, SNTAGT. V gave up 6 bases and J gave up 3 bases, with 17 bases separating them. This CDR3 is built from 15 residues. The CDR3 DNA sequence: TGTGCCAGCAGGGTTACAGGGTCACCAGACTATGGCTACACCTTC. This gives the protein CASRVTGSPDYGYTF.

This rearrangement joins TRBV5-1 to TRBJ2-7, with TRBD2 identical over 10 bases. Per germline, CDR1 SGHRS and CDR2 YFSETQ. The CDR3 is made up of 15 amino acids. V lost 4 bases and J lost 1; bases outside the gene matches: 5. CDR3 bases: TGCGCCAGCAGCACCGGGACTAGCGCATCCTACGAGCAGTACTTC. This codes for CASSTGTSASYEQYF.

The gene calls are TRBV11-2 and TRBJ2-1; 8 nucleotides agree with TRBD2. The CDR3 runs 16 residues. Germline assignment: CDR1 SGHAT and CDR2 FQNNGV. The trim removed 5 bases at V and 5 bases at J, leaving 11 bases unmatched. CDR3 in DNA: TGTGCCAGCAGCAAAATACTAGCGGAGGGGAACAATGAGCAGTTCTTC. It encodes CASSKILAEGNNEQFF. Using reference TRBV11-2 and TRBJ2-1 for the parts outside the CDR3, the full variable domain is EAGVAQSPRYKIIEKRQSVAFWCNPISGHATLYWYQQILGQGPKLLIQFQNNGVVDDSQLPKDRFSAERLKGVDSTLKIQPAKLEDSAVYLCASSKILAEGNNEQFFGPGTRLTVL.

V usage is TRBV28 and J usage is TRBJ1-5; no clear D. Germline lookup yields CDR1 MDHEN and CDR2 SYDVKM. The CDR3 covers 12 residues. V was pared by 7 bases and J by 6 bases, with 10 bases between. This CDR3 reads CASNIAGQPQHF. The CDR3 DNA sequence: TGTGCCAGCAATATTGCAGGTCAGCCCCAGCATTTT.

The chain recombines TRBV28 with TRBJ2-7, with 9 nucleotides matching TRBD2. Germline CDR1 reads MDHEN; CDR2 reads SYDVKM. The CDR3 loop spans 17 amino acids. Trimming cost V 2 bases and J 0 bases; bases outside gene matches: 8. CDR3 nucleotide sequence: TGTGCCAGCAGTTTACCCCTCTGGACTAGCGCCTCCTACGAGCAGTACTTC. It codes for CASSLPLWTSASYEQYF. The whole variable domain, remainder taken from reference TRBV28 and TRBJ2-7, is DVKVTQSSRYLVKRTGEKVFLECVQDMDHENMFWYRQDPGLGLRLIYFSYDVKMKEKGDIPEGYSVSREKKERFSLILESASTNQTSMYLCASSLPLWTSASYEQYFGPGTRLTVT.

The chain recombines TRBV27 with TRBJ2-7; no reliable D call. The CDR3 extends over 13 amino acids. Deletions cut 5 bases from V and 0 bases from J, with 8 bases between. Germline CDR1 and CDR2: MNHEY and SMNVEV (reference sequence). The CDR3 sequence is CASSLTPSYEQYF. Here the CDR3 DNA reads TGTGCCAGCAGTCTAACGCCCTCCTACGAGCAGTACTTC.

This chain joins TRBV5-1 and TRBJ2-1, with D hard to call. Trimming pared 1 base from V and 9 bases from J, leaving 8 bases between. In germline, CDR1 is SGHRS, CDR2 YFSETQ. The CDR3 length is 12 residues. The CDR3 nucleotides are TGCGCCAGCAGCTTGCCCCGAGGTGAGCAGTTCTTC. Its translation: CASSLPRGEQFF.

This chain links TRBV28 with TRBJ2-7; 10 bases match TRBD2. Germline V CDR1 and CDR2: MDHEN, SYDVKM. V gave up 5 bases and J gave up 5 bases; unmatched junction bases: 12. The CDR3 runs 16 residues. The CDR3 is CASSPLTSGLIHEQYF. The CDR3 nucleotides read TGTGCCAGCAGTCCATTGACTAGCGGGCTCATCCACGAGCAGTACTTC.

This clone was seen only once. The V gene is TRBV4-1, the J gene TRBJ2-7; maybe TRBD2 (6 bases). The CDR3 extends over 17 amino acids. Trimming removed 1 base at V and 2 bases at J, with 18 bases between. Germline CDR1 MGHRA, CDR2 YSYEKL. The CDR3 sequence: CASSQGRGLKQAYEQYF. The CDR3 bases are TGCGCCAGCAGCCAAGGGCGGGGCTTAAAACAAGCCTACGAGCAGTACTTC.

The chain uses TRBV21-1 and TRBJ1-6. TRBV21-1 is classified as a pseudogene. The CDR3 sequence is 20 residues long. In DNA, the CDR3 is TGTGCCAGCAGCAAAGTTCCGTCCCTGCGGGGAATGTCTAGAAATTCACCCCTCCACTTT. This sequence encodes CASSKVPSLRGMSRNSPLHF.

The table lists this clone with a count of one. The chain combines TRBV10-3 with TRBJ1-2; 11 nucleotides line up with TRBD1. This CDR3 has 14 residues. V shed 7 bases, J shed 4 bases, and the junction held 5 bases outside the gene matches. CDR1 and CDR2 from the germline V gene are ENHRY and SYGVKD. The CDR3 spells CAIIAGTGGYGYTF. As DNA, the CDR3 is TGTGCCATCATAGCCGGGACAGGGGGCTATGGCTACACCTTC.

The chain joins TRBV10-1 to TRBJ1-1; tentative D call: TRBD1 (5 bases). The CDR3 has 13 residues. Between the trimmed V and J ends, which lost 6 bases and 1 base, there was a span of 9 bases. Germline CDR1 is WNHNN and CDR2 is SYGVQD (reference sequence). The CDR3 spells CASRTGENTEAFF. CDR3 bases: TGCGCCAGCAGAACAGGAGAGAACACTGAAGCTTTCTTT.

The chain recombines TRBV9 with TRBJ2-3, with 14 bases lining up with TRBD2. Germline lookup yields CDR1 SGDLS and CDR2 YYNGEE. J was trimmed by 5 bases and V by 0 bases; bases with no gene match: 11. This CDR3 is built from 19 residues. CDR3 bases: TGTGCCAGCAGCGTAGCTGAGGGGACTAGCGGGAGTTTTTTAGATACGCAGTATTTT. The encoded protein is CASSVAEGTSGSFLDTQYF.

V is TRBV28 and J is TRBJ2-7; 7 bases are shared with TRBD1. CDR1 and CDR2 from the germline V gene are MDHEN and SYDVKM. This CDR3 spans 14 amino acids. V lost 2 bases to trimming and J lost 5 bases; unmatched junction nucleotides: 6. In DNA, the CDR3 is TGTGCCAGCAGTTTAACGGGACAGCTCGACGAGCAGTACTTC. This codes for CASSLTGQLDEQYF.

V gene TRBV25-1 combines with J gene TRBJ1-2; tentative D call: TRBD1 (5 bases). Trimming pared 1 base from V and 6 bases from J, leaving 18 bases between. CDR3 length: 16 residues. From germline, CDR1 is MGHDK and CDR2 SYGVNS. CDR3 DNA sequence: TGTGCCAGCAGTGAATGGGAGGGACGAGGATGGGATGGCTACACCTTC. This gives the protein CASSEWEGRGWDGYTF.

The rearrangement uses TRBV6-6 and TRBJ2-1; 10 positions match TRBD2. CDR1 is MNHNY and CDR2 is SVGAGI in the germline V gene (reference sequence). Trimming cost V 2 bases and J 3 bases; bases outside gene matches: 4. This CDR3 has 16 amino acids. The CDR3 DNA is TGTGCCAGCAGTTACACCGGGACTAGCGACTACAATGAGCAGTTCTTC. It translates to CASSYTGTSDYNEQFF.

This sequence joins TRBV9 and TRBJ1-2; D unresolved. Germline V gene lookup returns CDR1 SGDLS and CDR2 YYNGEE. Trimming removed 3 bases from V and 3 bases from J, with 12 bases in between. The CDR3 has 14 amino acids. Here the CDR3 reads CASSGPRTYYGYTF. The CDR3 DNA sequence: TGTGCCAGCAGCGGCCCCAGGACTTACTATGGCTACACCTTC.

CDR3 protein: CASSLTPLAGVYEQYF. The CDR3 nucleotides are TGTGCCAGCAGCTTAACCCCGCTAGCGGGAGTGTACGAGCAGTACTTC. The rearrangement uses TRBV11-2 and TRBJ2-7, with TRBD2 matching 10 bases. Germline V gene lookup returns CDR1 SGHAT and CDR2 FQNNGV. J lost 4 bases, V lost 2 bases, and 8 bases had no gene match. The CDR3 contains 16 residues.